This T cell receptor beta chain comes out of a study of blood T cell repertoires in COVID-19. Repertoires were generated with immunoSEQ multiplex PCR, while TCRdb's copy carries only in-frame clones and drops some. The sample contains over 200,000 clones, around four fifths of which appear only once. V was clipped by 8 bases and J by 7 bases, with 14 bases between them. Germline V gives CDR1 LGHDT, CDR2 YNNKEL (reference sequence). This CDR3 contains 13 residues. The material sequenced was peripheral blood. The TCR sequence derives from a woman aged 70-85 years with active or convalescent COVID-19. The chain is built from TRBV3-1 (or the pseudogene TRBV3-2) and TRBJ2-2, with D possibly being TRBD1 (5 bases). The CDR3 nucleotides are TGTGCCAGCCGCAGGGTCGAGAGCGGGGAGCTGTTTTTT. Its translation is CASRRVESGELFF.